The sequence of this TCR beta chain was determined in a study of CD8+ T cells in alopecia areata. Study-level background: Oral tofacitinib (5 to 10 mg twice daily) was administered to treated patients.

A few counts support this clone. Its antigen is still unknown. Study results and limitations: The study also sequences resident alphabeta T cells of normal skin in scalp samples. Mice gave a clearer picture of TCR sharing than patients did, possibly for HLA-related reasons. In lesional scalp, particularly from alopecia totalis/universalis, clonality was higher than in normal scalp.

Germline V gene sequence: CDR1 SGHNT, CDR2 YENEEA. The ends lost 5 bases at V and 6 bases at J; junction bases unmatched: 8. The CDR3 totals 14 residues. The authors extracted RNA and reverse transcribed it into cDNA as the sequencing template. The table came from immunoSEQ multiplex PCR; TCRdb's copy has only in-frame clones and leaves some out. The repertoire holds some 110,000 clones, with approximately 38% as singletons. The chain is built from TRBV11-3 and TRBJ1-2, with TRBD1 matching over 8 bases. Specimen: CD4+ T cells sorted from blood. This receptor was taken from a human donor with alopecia areata. This CDR3 is CASSRRQGPDGYTF. The CDR3 nucleotides are TGTGCCAGCAGCCGAAGACAGGGGCCGGATGGCTACACCTTC. The variable domain in full, completed from reference TRBV11-3 and TRBJ1-2, reads EAGVVQSPRYKIIEKKQPVAFWCNPISGHNTLYWYLQNLGQGPELLIRYENEEAVDDSQLPKDRFSAERLKGVDSTLKIQPAELGDSAVYLCASSRRQGPDGYTFGSGTRLTVV.